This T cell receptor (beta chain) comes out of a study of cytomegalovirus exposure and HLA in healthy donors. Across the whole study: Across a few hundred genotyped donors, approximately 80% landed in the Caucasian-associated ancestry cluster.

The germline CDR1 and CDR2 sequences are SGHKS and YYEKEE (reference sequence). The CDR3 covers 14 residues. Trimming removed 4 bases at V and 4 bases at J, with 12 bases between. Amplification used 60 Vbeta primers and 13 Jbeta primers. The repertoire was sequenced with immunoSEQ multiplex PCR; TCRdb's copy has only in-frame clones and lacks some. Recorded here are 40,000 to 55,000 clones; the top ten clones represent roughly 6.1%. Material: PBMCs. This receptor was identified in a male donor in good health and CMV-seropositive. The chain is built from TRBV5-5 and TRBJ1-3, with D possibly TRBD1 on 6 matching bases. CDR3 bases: TGTGCCAGCAGCCACGAGGGGGAAGGAAACACCATATATTTT. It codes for CASSHEGEGNTIYF.